This T cell receptor (beta chain) was retrieved from a study of cytomegalovirus exposure and HLA in healthy donors. Vbeta (60) and Jbeta (13) primers were used in the PCR. In the original processing: Per a later analysis, the number of unique TCR beta chains was approximately 73 million, of which 10 million to 11 million were shared. Sequenced by immunoSEQ multiplex PCR; TCRdb stores in-frame clones only, minus some. V, J and clone size are those of that table, while D and trimming were read from the DNA. The table has fewer than 85,000 clones, 72% seen once. About this clone: Its antigen remains unknown.

Trimming removed 4 bases at V and 2 bases at J, with 15 bases between. This CDR3 is built from 15 residues. Germline V gene sequence: CDR1 MNHNS, CDR2 SASEGT. Study-wide points: Within an earlier analysis, most TCR beta V segments proved productive either about 90% or about 30% of the time. The study carried out a later analysis of TCR beta sequences. It associated around 17,000 of them with specific HLA alleles at a false discovery rate of 0.05. Clonal expansion, a later analysis showed, was greater in HLA-associated TCR beta chains than in equally common others.

The sequenced sample consisted of PBMCs. The gene calls are TRBV6-1 and TRBJ2-7, with a possible D match to TRBD2 (6 bases). This receptor was identified in a woman aged 35 to 49 in good health and CMV-seropositive. The CDR3 reads CASSAMDGGPYEQYF. The CDR3 nucleotides read TGTGCCAGCAGTGCTATGGACGGGGGACCCTACGAGCAGTACTTC.